This T cell receptor beta chain was captured by sequencing in a study of T-cell memory formation after mild COVID-19. Study-level background: Clusters were largely donor specific. Overall study findings and caveats: A second wave expanding day 15 to 37 was CD4+-biased; contracting clones were balanced. In second-wave clones peaking day 37, SARS-CoV-2 specificity remained unconfirmed. CD4+ contracting clones were found mainly in CM and EM, and CD8+ ones in EMRA.

This clonotype appeared a few times. As yet, its antigen is unknown. Germline V gene sequence: CDR1 MGHRA, CDR2 YSYEKL. V lost 1 base and J lost 0, with 16 bases in between. There are 18 residues in the CDR3. TCRdb re-derived calls from the 5' RACE reads in MiXCR, one entry per CDR3 protein. Here the sample spans some 160,000 distinct CDR3 sequences, roughly 13% being singletons. The sequence derives from a man aged 18 to 29 who had mild COVID-19 (a few samples of this study predate the infection). Cell type and time point are not known. This chain joins TRBV4-1 and TRBJ2-4; possibly TRBD1 for D (5 bases). The specimen sequenced was PBMCs or a T cell subset sorted from them (not recorded which). CDR3 nucleotides: TGCGCCAGCAGCCAAGGGGGCCTTTTAGGGGTAGCCAAAAACATTCAGTACTTC. It specifies CASSQGGLLGVAKNIQYF.